This T cell receptor beta chain was recovered during a study of cytomegalovirus exposure and HLA in healthy donors. Study outcomes and limitations: TCR clusters originating in the first cohort tended to co-occur in the 100 to 150 validation repertoires, according to a later analysis. Whilst most TCR sequences proved rare, a subset of public TCRs occurred across many donors. CMV antigen specificity was confirmed in vitro for three CMV-associated chains.

Trimming removed 5 bases from V and 6 bases from J; junction bases left unmatched: 16. Germline assignment: CDR1 SEHNR and CDR2 FQNEAQ (reference sequence). There are 17 residues in the CDR3. Points on this clone: Its antigen remains unknown.

The repertoire was sequenced with immunoSEQ multiplex PCR; TCRdb's copy has only in-frame clones and lacks some. The sample consists of more than 150,000 clones, 80% to 85% of them appearing once. The TCR originated in a woman under 30 in good health and CMV-seropositive. The V gene is TRBV7-9, the J gene TRBJ1-1; 9 bases line up with TRBD1. Input material: PBMCs. The CDR3: CASSHSGTGGALAEAFF. In nucleotides, the CDR3 is TGTGCCAGCAGCCACTCCGGAACAGGGGGCGCCTTGGCTGAAGCTTTCTTT.